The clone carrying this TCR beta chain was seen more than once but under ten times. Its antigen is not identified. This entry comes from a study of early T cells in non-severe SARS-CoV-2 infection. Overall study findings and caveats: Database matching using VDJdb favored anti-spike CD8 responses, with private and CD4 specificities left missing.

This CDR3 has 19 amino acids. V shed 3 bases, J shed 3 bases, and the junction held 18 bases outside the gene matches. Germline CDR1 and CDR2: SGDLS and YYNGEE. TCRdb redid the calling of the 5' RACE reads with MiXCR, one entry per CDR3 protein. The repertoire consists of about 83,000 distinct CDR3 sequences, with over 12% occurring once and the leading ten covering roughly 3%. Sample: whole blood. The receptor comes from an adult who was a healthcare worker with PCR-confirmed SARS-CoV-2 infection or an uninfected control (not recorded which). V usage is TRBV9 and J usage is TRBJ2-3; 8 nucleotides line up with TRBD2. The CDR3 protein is CASSAGKQTSSGITDTQYF. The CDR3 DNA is TGTGCCAGCAGCGCCGGAAAACAAACCAGTAGCGGGATAACAGATACGCAGTATTTT.